These 28 T cell receptor beta chains share one sample of origin, sequenced in a study of shared clonotypes between healthy human individuals. Using immunoSEQ multiplex PCR, the repertoire was profiled, and TCRdb retains in-frame clones only, with some absent. The sample contains fewer than 1.8 million clones, less than 99% of which appear only once. Material for sequencing was naive CD4+ T cells sorted from blood. Described subset: CD45RA+ positively selected. The receptors originated from a man in his thirties or forties in good health.

This sequence joins TRBV28 and TRBJ2-1; TRBD1 agrees at 9 bases. Germline values: CDR1 MDHEN, CDR2 SYDVKM. The V gene end was trimmed by 6 bases and the J gene end by 4 bases; junction bases not matched to a gene: 4. This CDR3 is built from 14 residues. CDR3 DNA: TGTGCCAGCAGGGGACAGGGCTCTTACAATGAGCAGTTCTTC. Protein product: CASRGQGSYNEQFF.

V gene TRBV7-9 combines with J gene TRBJ1-2; D is unclear. The CDR3 is 12 residues long. CDR1 and CDR2 (germline): SEHNR, FQNEAQ (reference sequence). V was pared by 7 bases and J by 3 bases, with 9 bases between. CDR3 sequence (DNA): TGTGCCAGCAAAAACCGGGACTATGGCTACACCTTC. Translation: CASKNRDYGYTF.

The chain has TRBV7-9 and TRBJ2-7, with D uncertain. Germline CDR1 SEHNR, CDR2 FQNEAQ (reference sequence). CDR3 length: 13 amino acids. The V and J ends lost 2 bases and 6 bases respectively, with 11 bases between them. CDR3 sequence: CASSLSRATEQYF. CDR3 DNA sequence: TGTGCCAGCAGCTTAAGTCGGGCAACCGAGCAGTACTTC.

The V call is TRBV4-1, the J call TRBJ1-2; TRBD1 matches at 7 bases. With 4 bases clipped from V and 2 bases from J, the junction kept 7 bases outside the gene matches. CDR3 length equals 15 residues. Germline V CDR1 and CDR2: MGHRA, YSYEKL. In DNA, the CDR3 is TGCGCCAGCAGCCTGGGACAGACCCAAAACTATGGCTACACCTTC. Protein sequence: CASSLGQTQNYGYTF.

The V call is TRBV19, the J call TRBJ2-4; D is unclear. V was clipped by 0 bases and J by 0 bases, with 6 bases between them. The CDR3 totals 15 residues. The germline V gene encodes CDR1 LNHDA and CDR2 SQIVND (reference sequence). CDR3 sequence (DNA): TGTGCCAGTAGTATAGAGACCCTAGCCAAAAACATTCAGTACTTC. Protein product: CASSIETLAKNIQYF.

This clone was counted a single time. The chain uses TRBV18 and TRBJ2-3, with 10 positions matching TRBD1. Germline V gene sequence: CDR1 KGHSH, CDR2 LQKENI. The CDR3 runs 16 residues. J gave up 6 bases and V 4 bases, and 10 bases lay outside the gene matches. CDR3 nucleotides: TGTGCCAGCTCACTAAGGGACAGGGGTTCAGACGATACGCAGTATTTT. This sequence encodes CASSLRDRGSDDTQYF. The complete variable domain, with remaining parts taken from reference TRBV18 and TRBJ2-3, reads NAGVMQNPRHLVRRRGQEARLRCSPMKGHSHVYWYRQLPEEGLKFMVYLQKENIIDESGMPKERFSAEFPKEGPSILRIQQVVRGDSAAYFCASSLRDRGSDDTQYFGPGTRLTVL.

The chain is built from TRBV4-1 and TRBJ2-2; D call uncertain. CDR3 length equals 15 residues. The germline V gene has CDR1 MGHRA and CDR2 YSYEKL. With 6 bases removed from V and 5 bases from J, the gap between germline ends came to 16 bases. The CDR3 loop reads CASRRLVLGTGELFF. The CDR3 DNA reads as TGCGCCAGCAGGCGACTGGTCCTCGGGACCGGGGAGCTGTTTTTT.

As to this clone: The same CDR3 is also encoded by other DNA sequences in this sample. This rearrangement joins TRBV29-1 to TRBJ1-2; 7 bases are a match to TRBD1. Germline V gene sequence: CDR1 SQVTM, CDR2 ANQGSEA. The CDR3 is made up of 12 amino acids. J was trimmed by 5 bases and V by 4 bases; bases with no gene match: 4. CDR3 nucleotide sequence: TGCAGCGTTGCCCAGGGGGGATATGGCTACACCTTC. Its translation: CSVAQGGYGYTF.

V is TRBV7-3 and J is TRBJ2-1; the D gene is possibly TRBD2 (6 bases). The ends were cut back, 8 bases at V and 10 bases at J, with 15 bases in the middle. The length of the CDR3 is 12 residues. CDR1 and CDR2 (germline): SGHTA, FQGTGA. In DNA, the CDR3 is TGTGCCAGCTGCCGGGACTTTGGGGAGCAGTTCTTC. Translated, it gives CASCRDFGEQFF.

This rearrangement joins TRBV6-5 to TRBJ2-1; TRBD2 agrees at 15 bases. This CDR3 is built from 14 residues. Germline V gene lookup returns CDR1 MNHEY and CDR2 SVGAGI. Trimming took 8 bases from V and 7 from J; bases not matched to a gene: 3. Here the CDR3 reads CASRTSGRVNEQFF. The CDR3 DNA follows: TGTGCCAGCCGGACTAGCGGGAGGGTGAATGAGCAGTTCTTC.

Note on this clone: The same CDR3 is also encoded by other DNA sequences in this sample. J is TRBJ2-7 and V is TRBV9, with TRBD1 matching over 7 bases. Germline assignment: CDR1 SGDLS and CDR2 YYNGEE. The junction had 6 bases not matched to a gene; V was cut back by 3 bases and J by 3 bases. The CDR3 covers 14 residues. The DNA of the CDR3 is TGTGCCAGCAGCGCACGGACAGGAAACTACGAGCAGTACTTC. Protein: CASSARTGNYEQYF.

The rearrangement links TRBV10-3 to TRBJ2-7, with D tentatively TRBD1 or TRBD2 (7 bases each). This CDR3 is built from 14 residues. V lost 6 bases and J lost 3, with 15 bases in between. Germline V gene sequence: CDR1 ENHRY, CDR2 SYGVKD. In nucleotides, the CDR3 is TGTGCCATCAGCATCGACAGGGAGGGCTACGAGCAGTACTTC. Its translation is CAISIDREGYEQYF.

The chain links TRBV28 to TRBJ1-3; D remains unclear. V lost 5 bases and J lost 0, with 11 bases in between. This CDR3 is built from 15 residues. Per the germline V gene, CDR1 is MDHEN and CDR2 is SYDVKM. DNA of the CDR3: TGTGCCAGCAGTCCTCGACAACCCTCTGGAAACACCATATATTTT. Translating gives CASSPRQPSGNTIYF.

V usage is TRBV28 and J usage is TRBJ2-7; 9 bases are a match to TRBD2. Unmatched junction bases numbered 10, after V lost 10 bases and J lost 0 bases. The length of the CDR3 is 15 residues. The germline V gene encodes CDR1 MDHEN and CDR2 SYDVKM. The CDR3 is CATKTSGRLSYEQYF. CDR3 nucleotide sequence: TGTGCCACTAAGACCAGCGGGAGGCTCTCCTACGAGCAGTACTTC.

This chain joins TRBV28 and TRBJ1-1, with a weak D call TRBD1 (6 bases). CDR1 is MDHEN, CDR2 SYDVKM, per germline. CDR3 length: 17 amino acids. Trimming left V 4 bases short and J 1 base short, with 19 bases between. The CDR3 DNA sequence: TGTGCCAGCAGTTCAGATCTACAGGGAATCTCGAACACTGAAGCTTTCTTT. Amino acids: CASSSDLQGISNTEAFF.

The J gene is TRBJ1-5, the V gene TRBV7-2, with D hard to call. CDR1 SGHTA and CDR2 FQGNSA come from the germline V gene. CDR3 size: 13 residues. V was cut by 5 bases and J by 6 bases, with 11 bases left in between. The CDR3 bases are TGTGCCAGCAGCCCGCAAGGGATTCAGCCCCAGCATTTT. It codes for CASSPQGIQPQHF.

This chain connects TRBV15 to TRBJ2-7; D unresolved. Germline CDR1 LNHNV, CDR2 YYDKDF (reference sequence). Trimming removed 4 bases at V and 4 bases at J, with 11 bases between. The CDR3 spans 13 residues. CDR3 sequence: CATSNTESYEQYF. The CDR3, as DNA: TGTGCCACCAGCAATACGGAGTCTTACGAGCAGTACTTC.

The chain couples TRBV7-9 to TRBJ1-1; TRBD1 might be the D (5 bases). The CDR3 sequence is 13 residues long. The V end was cut by 1 base, the J end by 3 bases, with 6 bases between. Germline V CDR1 and CDR2: SEHNR, FQNEAQ (reference sequence). The CDR3 loop reads CASSLGQYTEAFF. CDR3 DNA sequence: TGTGCCAGCAGCTTAGGACAGTACACTGAAGCTTTCTTT.

The J gene is TRBJ2-3, the V gene TRBV25-1; 7 bases fit TRBD1. Per the germline V gene, CDR1 is MGHDK and CDR2 is SYGVNS. V was clipped by 4 bases and J by 0 bases; unmatched bases: 13. The CDR3 extends over 18 amino acids. The CDR3 is CASSARHGTAKSTDTQYF. The CDR3 DNA reads as TGTGCCAGCAGTGCCCGTCATGGGACAGCCAAAAGCACAGATACGCAGTATTTT.

V is TRBV29-1 and J is TRBJ2-3; 10 positions agree with TRBD2. Unmatched junction bases numbered 3, after V lost 4 bases and J lost 5 bases. The CDR3 is 13 residues long. Germline V CDR1 and CDR2: SQVTM, ANQGSEA. The CDR3 DNA follows: TGCAGCGTTGCTAGCGGGAGAAAAGATACGCAGTATTTT. This sequence encodes CSVASGRKDTQYF.

The V gene is TRBV5-1, the J gene TRBJ1-5; 7 bases map to TRBD1. The length of the CDR3 is 16 residues. The germline CDR1 and CDR2 sequences are SGHRS and YFSETQ. With V trimmed by 0 bases and J by 12 bases, 15 bases remained unmatched. In DNA form, the CDR3 reads TGCGCCAGCAGCTTGGACCAGGGGGGCCCTTTGAGTAACCAGCATTTT. This encodes CASSLDQGGPLSNQHF.

In its sample, this clone was seen once. The V gene is TRBV7-3, the J gene TRBJ1-1; D gene unclear. Trimming pared 3 bases from V and 5 bases from J, leaving 10 bases between. The CDR3 is made up of 13 amino acids. Germline V lookup: CDR1 SGHTA, CDR2 FQGTGA. The CDR3, as DNA: TGTGCCAGCAGCTTCAGCACTGATACTGAAGCTTTCTTT. Translating gives CASSFSTDTEAFF.

The rearrangement uses TRBV5-1 and TRBJ2-3; no definite D call. Trimming took 3 bases from V and 4 from J, leaving 12 bases between them. This CDR3 has 14 amino acids. Per germline, CDR1 SGHRS and CDR2 YFSETQ. The CDR3 here is CASSSAGRPDTQYF. CDR3 nucleotides: TGCGCCAGCAGCTCCGCTGGACGGCCAGATACGCAGTATTTT.

The chain uses TRBV25-1 and TRBJ2-1; TRBD2 matches at 10 bases. The CDR3 sequence is 16 residues long. Germline trimming cut 4 bases from V and 8 bases from J; bases unmatched to any gene: 11. Germline lookup yields CDR1 MGHDK and CDR2 SYGVNS. The CDR3 nucleotides are TGTGCCAGCAGTGTAGCGGGAGGACCCCCCTTCTATGAGCAGTTCTTC. Translating it yields CASSVAGGPPFYEQFF.

In this sample, this clone turned up a few times. J is TRBJ2-6 and V is TRBV4-3; tentative D call: TRBD1 (5 bases). In germline, CDR1 is LGHNA, CDR2 YSLEER. There are 20 residues in the CDR3. V was shortened by 0 bases and J by 0 bases, with 18 bases between the two germline ends. The CDR3 coding sequence is TGCGCCAGCAGCCAAGATTCCGCAGGACATTTTTCCTCTGGGGCCAACGTCCTGACTTTC. Protein sequence: CASSQDSAGHFSSGANVLTF.

The chain uses TRBV5-4 and TRBJ2-1, with TRBD2 identical over 10 bases. Germline-derived CDR1 and CDR2 are SGHNT and YYREEE (reference sequence). CDR3 length equals 16 residues. Unmatched junction bases numbered 5, after V lost 2 bases and J lost 3 bases. CDR3 in DNA: TGTGCCAGCAGCTTTACTAGCGGGATTCGCTACAATGAGCAGTTCTTC. Translating gives CASSFTSGIRYNEQFF. Full variable domain (outside the CDR3, taken from reference TRBV5-4 and TRBJ2-1): ETGVTQSPTHLIKTRGQQVTLRCSSQSGHNTVSWYQQALGQGPQFIFQYYREEENGRGNFPPRFSGLQFPNYSSELNVNALELDDSALYLCASSFTSGIRYNEQFFGPGTRLTVL.

Regarding this clone: Within the sample, other DNA sequences also encode this same CDR3. V usage is TRBV7-9 and J usage is TRBJ2-3; D is uncertain. The CDR3 spans 13 residues. The ends were cut back, 2 bases at V and 6 bases at J, with 9 bases in the middle. CDR1 and CDR2 from the germline V gene are SEHNR and FQNEAQ (reference sequence). Here the CDR3 reads CASSLLGPDTQYF. The CDR3 region has the DNA TGTGCCAGCAGCTTACTAGGACCGGATACGCAGTATTTT.

The CDR3 here is CASSPPSGQRAKNIQYF. CDR3 sequence (DNA): TGTGCCAGCAGCCCACCCTCGGGGCAGCGCGCCAAAAACATTCAGTACTTC. V gene TRBV5-6 combines with J gene TRBJ2-4; TRBD1 or TRBD2 may be the D gene (5 bases each). CDR1 is SGHDT and CDR2 is YYEEEE in the germline V gene. V lost 4 bases to trimming and J lost 1 base, with 18 bases between them. The CDR3 is made up of 17 amino acids.